A selection of T cell receptor beta chains follows, all from one sample in a study of blood T cell repertoires in COVID-19. Libraries were prepared by immunoSEQ multiplex PCR; TCRdb keeps only in-frame clonotypes and omits some of them. The data show around 140,000 clones, 84% seen once. Material for sequencing was peripheral blood. All receptors derive from a man in his sixties with active or convalescent COVID-19. The CDR3 runs from the conserved cysteine through the conserved F or W. The order of the fields is D gene, V gene, J gene, clone size, CDR3 protein, CDR3 DNA. A D gene is named only where the DNA matches it firmly. Clone size is stated in some rows and not others, as once, few, many or a class when expanded.

D: -; V: TRBV11-3; J: TRBJ2-3; size: once; CDR3: CASSNRDTDTQYF; DNA: TGTGCCAGCAGCAACAGGGACACAGATACGCAGTATTTT
D: TRBD1; V: TRBV9; J: TRBJ1-2; size: -; CDR3: CASSIRGTGPAWYTF; DNA: TGTGCCAGCAGCATCAGAGGGACAGGGCCTGCTTGGTACACCTTC
D: -; V: TRBV7-2; J: TRBJ1-2; size: -; CDR3: CASSSTGGYGYTF; DNA: TGTGCCAGCAGTTCAACGGGGGGCTATGGCTACACCTTC
D: -; V: TRBV18; J: TRBJ1-1; size: -; CDR3: CASSQQGPVMNTEAFF; DNA: TGTGCCAGCTCACAACAGGGACCGGTAATGAACACTGAAGCTTTCTTT
D: -; V: TRBV10-2; J: TRBJ1-1; size: -; CDR3: CASSESSGWAFF; DNA: TGCGCCAGCAGTGAGTCGTCAGGGTGGGCTTTCTTT
D: -; V: TRBV4-3; J: TRBJ2-1; size: -; CDR3: CASSHFLGENEQFF; DNA: TGCGCCAGCAGCCACTTCCTAGGGGAAAATGAGCAGTTCTTC
D: -; V: TRBV19; J: TRBJ2-3; size: -; CDR3: CASSLTSTDTQYF; DNA: TGTGCCAGTAGCCTTACTAGCACAGATACGCAGTATTTT
D: -; V: TRBV11-3; J: TRBJ1-1; size: few; CDR3: CASSLGGEAFF; DNA: TGTGCCAGCAGCCTCGGGGGGGAAGCTTTCTTT
D: -; V: TRBV15; J: TRBJ1-3; size: -; CDR3: CATSRDPGASTGNTIYF; DNA: TGTGCCACCAGCAGAGATCCAGGGGCAAGCACTGGAAACACCATATATTTT
D: -; V: TRBV19; J: TRBJ1-1; size: -; CDR3: CASSIYGNTEAFF; DNA: TGTGCCAGTAGTATCTACGGGAACACTGAAGCTTTCTTT
D: -; V: TRBV11-3; J: TRBJ2-7; size: -; CDR3: CASSLVGQGPNEQYF; DNA: TGTGCCAGCAGCTTAGTGGGTCAGGGGCCCAACGAGCAGTACTTC
D: -; V: TRBV10-2; J: TRBJ2-2; size: -; CDR3: CASTTGRVATGELFF; DNA: TGCGCCAGTACTACAGGGAGGGTAGCTACCGGGGAGCTGTTTTTT
D: -; V: TRBV5-8; J: TRBJ1-4; size: -; CDR3: CASSLVVDSNEKLFF; DNA: TGTGCCAGCAGCTTGGTCGTGGACAGTAATGAAAAACTGTTTTTT
D: -; V: TRBV10-3; J: TRBJ2-5; size: once; CDR3: CAIKDSKETQYF; DNA: TGTGCCATCAAGGACTCAAAAGAGACCCAGTACTTC
D: TRBD1; V: TRBV12-3/TRBV12-4; J: TRBJ1-2; size: -; CDR3: CATGQGYGYTF; DNA: TGTGCCACAGGACAGGGCTATGGCTACACCTTC
D: TRBD1; V: TRBV19; J: TRBJ1-1; size: -; CDR3: CASRQGGTEAFF; DNA: TGTGCCAGTCGACAGGGAGGCACTGAAGCTTTCTTT
D: -; V: TRBV6-2/TRBV6-3; J: TRBJ1-2; size: -; CDR3: CASSYSGEAYTF; DNA: TGTGCCAGCAGTTACTCCGGGGAAGCCTACACCTTC
D: TRBD1; V: TRBV6-6; J: TRBJ1-4; size: -; CDR3: CASSADRVGEKLFF; DNA: TGTGCCAGCAGTGCGGACAGGGTTGGGGAAAAACTGTTTTTT
D: -; V: TRBV27; J: TRBJ1-5; size: -; CDR3: CASSLNRERGLSNQPQHF; DNA: TGTGCCAGCAGTTTGAATAGAGAGAGAGGGCTGAGCAATCAGCCCCAGCATTTT
D: -; V: TRBV30; J: TRBJ2-3; size: -; CDR3: CACDPLGGLTDTQYF; DNA: TGTGCCTGTGATCCTCTAGGGGGTCTCACAGATACGCAGTATTTT
D: -; V: TRBV18; J: TRBJ2-5; size: -; CDR3: CASSPTSYPRQETQYF; DNA: TGTGCCAGCTCACCGACTAGTTACCCCCGACAAGAGACCCAGTACTTC
D: -; V: TRBV2; J: TRBJ1-3; size: -; CDR3: CASSEAASSVLRGRENTIYF; DNA: TGTGCCAGCAGTGAAGCGGCCTCGTCGGTACTAAGGGGCCGGGAGAACACCATATATTTT
D: -; V: TRBV2; J: TRBJ1-1; size: -; CDR3: CASSDKTMNTEAFF; DNA: TGTGCCAGCAGTGATAAAACAATGAACACTGAAGCTTTCTTT
D: -; V: TRBV18; J: TRBJ1-1; size: -; CDR3: CASSPSSVNTEAFF; DNA: TGTGCCAGCTCACCATCCTCGGTAAACACTGAAGCTTTCTTT
D: -; V: TRBV7-2; J: TRBJ1-5; size: once; CDR3: CASSLRGPGNQPQHF; DNA: TGTGCCAGCAGCCTTAGAGGTCCCGGGAATCAGCCCCAGCATTTT
D: TRBD1; V: TRBV6-5; J: TRBJ1-5; size: -; CDR3: CASSPGQESNQPQHF; DNA: TGTGCCAGCAGCCCCGGACAGGAGAGCAATCAGCCCCAGCATTTT
D: -; V: TRBV14; J: TRBJ2-2; size: -; CDR3: CASGRGAGELFF; DNA: TGTGCCAGCGGCCGCGGGGCCGGGGAGCTGTTTTTT
D: TRBD1; V: TRBV5-1; J: TRBJ1-1; size: -; CDR3: CASSLRQGGVNTEAFF; DNA: TGCGCCAGCAGCTTAAGACAGGGTGGAGTGAACACTGAAGCTTTCTTT
D: -; V: TRBV23-1; J: TRBJ2-5; size: few; CDR3: CASSQPNQGGEETQYF; DNA: TGCGCCAGCAGTCAGCCGAACCAGGGGGGCGAAGAGACCCAGTACTTC
D: TRBD2; V: TRBV27; J: TRBJ2-2; size: -; CDR3: CASSLAGANTGELFF; DNA: TGTGCCAGCAGTTTAGCGGGAGCAAACACCGGGGAGCTGTTTTTT
D: TRBD1; V: TRBV4-1; J: TRBJ1-1; size: -; CDR3: CASSQVYRGDTEAFF; DNA: TGCGCCAGCAGCCAAGTTTACAGGGGGGACACTGAAGCTTTCTTT
D: TRBD1; V: TRBV25-1; J: TRBJ1-4; size: -; CDR3: CASSAILRGRLGEKLFF; DNA: TGTGCCAGCAGTGCCATTCTCAGGGGGCGCTTAGGTGAAAAACTGTTTTTT
D: -; V: TRBV5-4; J: TRBJ1-2; size: -; CDR3: CASSPRGSPLNYGYTF; DNA: TGTGCCAGCAGCCCTCGCGGGAGCCCACTCAATTATGGCTACACCTTC
D: TRBD1; V: TRBV9; J: TRBJ1-2; size: -; CDR3: CASSVGQGRVYGYTF; DNA: TGTGCCAGCAGCGTCGGACAGGGTCGGGTCTATGGCTACACCTTC
D: -; V: TRBV5-6; J: TRBJ2-7; size: -; CDR3: CASSLEGFSYEQYF; DNA: TGTGCCAGCAGCTTGGAGGGGTTCTCCTACGAGCAGTACTTC
D: -; V: TRBV6-5; J: TRBJ2-7; size: -; CDR3: CASSYFRGNEQYF; DNA: TGTGCCAGCAGTTACTTCAGGGGCAATGAGCAGTACTTC
D: -; V: TRBV11-3; J: TRBJ1-3; size: -; CDR3: CASSFRGLPSGNTIYF; DNA: TGTGCCAGCAGCTTCAGGGGCCTCCCATCTGGAAACACCATATATTTT
D: -; V: TRBV18; J: TRBJ2-1; size: -; CDR3: CASSPPRNEQFF; DNA: TGTGCCAGCTCACCACCTCGGAATGAGCAGTTCTTC
D: -; V: TRBV5-1; J: TRBJ1-5; size: -; CDR3: CASSLGDTLDQPQHF; DNA: TGCGCCAGCAGCTTGGGGGACACCCTCGATCAGCCCCAGCATTTT
D: -; V: TRBV7-6; J: TRBJ1-3; size: -; CDR3: CASSLAPGSSGNTIYF; DNA: TGTGCCAGCAGCTTAGCGCCAGGAAGCTCTGGAAACACCATATATTTT
D: -; V: TRBV4-1; J: TRBJ1-5; size: once; CDR3: CASSQDSRDQPQHF; DNA: TGCGCCAGCAGCCAAGATTCCAGGGATCAGCCCCAGCATTTT
D: TRBD2; V: TRBV24-1; J: TRBJ2-1; size: -; CDR3: CATSGPGLAYNEQFF; DNA: TGTGCCACCAGTGGCCCAGGACTAGCGTACAATGAGCAGTTCTTC
D: TRBD1; V: TRBV5-1; J: TRBJ1-2; size: -; CDR3: CASSKRDRGSGYTF; DNA: TGCGCCAGCAGCAAACGGGACAGGGGATCTGGCTACACCTTC
D: -; V: TRBV4-3; J: TRBJ1-2; size: -; CDR3: CASSQDGGFFGYTF; DNA: TGCGCCAGCAGCCAAGACGGAGGGTTTTTTGGCTACACCTTC